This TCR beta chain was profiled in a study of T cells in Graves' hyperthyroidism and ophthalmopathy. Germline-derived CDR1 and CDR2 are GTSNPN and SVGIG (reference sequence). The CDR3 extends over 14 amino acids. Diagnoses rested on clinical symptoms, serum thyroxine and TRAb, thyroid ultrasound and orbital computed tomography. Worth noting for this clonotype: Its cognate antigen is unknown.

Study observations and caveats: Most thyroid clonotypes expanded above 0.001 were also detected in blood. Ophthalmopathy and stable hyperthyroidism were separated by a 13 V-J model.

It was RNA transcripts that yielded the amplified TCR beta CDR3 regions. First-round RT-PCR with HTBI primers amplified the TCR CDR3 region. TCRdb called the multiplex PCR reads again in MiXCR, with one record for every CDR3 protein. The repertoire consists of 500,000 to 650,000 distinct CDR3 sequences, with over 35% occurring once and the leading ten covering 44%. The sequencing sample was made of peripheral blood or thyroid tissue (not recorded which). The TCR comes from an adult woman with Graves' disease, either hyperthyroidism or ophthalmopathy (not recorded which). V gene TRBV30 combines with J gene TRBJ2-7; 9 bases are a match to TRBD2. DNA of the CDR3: TGTGCTTGGCTGGCGCTAGCGGGGTTCTACGAGCAGTACTTC. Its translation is CAWLALAGFYEQYF.